What follows is one TCR beta chain and its context. The antigen it binds to is not known. The sample holds no much larger clone one base away, and base qualities are not on file. In total, roughly 670 healthy bone marrow donors made up the cohort. Cohort members were all nominally healthy when sampled, although unrecorded immune exposures were likely present. The donor was CMV seropositive and belonged to the group of about 290 seropositive cohort members. A peripheral blood sample was collected from each donor, and TCR beta sequencing was performed on peripheral blood mononuclear cells. Genomic DNA was extracted from the blood cell samples with the Qiagen DNeasy Blood Extraction Kit. Library prep was done by the immunoSEQ multiplex PCR assay. For the multiplex PCR, a mixture combining 60 forward primers for TCR Vbeta segments and 13 reverse primers for TCR Jbeta segments was used. The CDR3 region of rearranged TCR beta genes was amplified from genomic DNA with a multiplex PCR assay. The amplified TCR beta libraries were sequenced on the Illumina HiSeq System as 87-base-pair reads. On the study's bioinformatics: In a later analysis, roughly 80 million unique TCR beta chains were counted across the approximately 620 repertoires, and roughly 9.9 million of these chains were shared by at least two donors. To remove PCR and sequencing errors, raw reads were error-corrected and collapsed into unique sequences using a nearest-neighbor algorithm that merged closely related sequences. CDR3 sequences were aligned to IMGT reference sequences to assign V, D and J gene segments. For a sequence to be retained, a match of at least six nucleotides was required to both a V gene segment and a J gene segment. Rearrangements were classified as productive when the CDR3 lacked stop codons and remained in frame with V and J, and all other rearrangements were classified as non-productive. CDR3 was defined by IMGT convention, running from the second conserved V-encoded cysteine to the conserved J-encoded phenylalanine. The earlier analysis of 587 of the donors excluded sequences that lacked an unambiguous match to a single V gene segment. In an earlier analysis of around 600 of the donors, V segments were called functional above 56.7% productive rearrangements and were called segregating when the between-donor standard deviation exceeded 5%. A statistical classification framework was built for diagnosing cytomegalovirus status from the catalog of TCR beta chain sequences. In a later analysis, V and J genes were assigned by comparing TCR nucleotide sequences against IMGT/GENE-DB human TR gene sequences. Using the TCRdist pipeline, a later analysis assigned CDR3 sequences along with most-parsimonious VDJ recombination scenarios. In a later analysis, each TCR beta chain was defined by its CDR3 amino acid sequence together with its V-gene family, and reads lacking a unique V-gene family were excluded. A later analysis removed 500 to 600 highly shared, low-generation-probability nucleotide sequences to deal with suspected cross-contamination and a sequencing artifact. A later analysis calculated a clonal expansion index for each public chain from normalized within-repertoire ranks of inferred template counts. Generation probabilities in a later analysis came from a VDJ recombination model fitted to out-of-frame rearrangements, and those results were checked against IGoR. Hypergeometric tests were used in a later analysis to score TCR-TCR, TCR-HLA and TCR-CMV co-occurrence, with a repertoire-size bias correction applied to the TCR pairs. False discovery rates were estimated in a later analysis by permuting HLA or CMV assignments 20 times. A later analysis grouped co-occurring TCRs with DBSCAN, adding TCRdist sequence similarity when clustering within HLA-allele-positive subsets. Repertoires with fewer than 30,000 or more than 120,000 public chains, plus five repertoires with anomalous nucleotide sharing, were excluded from co-occurrence clustering. What TCRdb holds here is the immuneACCESS table cut down to in-frame rearrangements. Part of the clones is not present; checked against another copy, under half of the missing clones reflect an unresolved V gene, and the others are unexplained. The V and J calls and the clone size are those of that table, but D and trimming were determined from the DNA. The sample yields over 150,000 clones; 70% to 80% were counted once. Around 3.4% of the sample lies in the top ten.

This record comes from a study of cytomegalovirus exposure and HLA in healthy donors (TCRdb year 2017). In the study overall: An earlier analysis of approximately 590 of the donors reported more than 250 Gb of sequence data and around 120 million unique TCR beta sequences from roughly 180 million T cells. To predict cytomegalovirus infection status, the study brought together high-throughput TCR immunosequencing, statistical association of individual TCRs with disease status, and machine learning. The later analysis used no new phenotypic data to find candidate immune exposures, relying instead on TCR beta sequences and their occurrence across donors. Genome-wide SNP genotypes for about three fifths of the roughly 670 donors were used in a later genetic analysis, which treated that subset as a discovery cohort. Around 330 gigabases of sequencing data and roughly 81 million unique TCR sequences made up an early release that covered nearly 650 HLA-typed donors. To study patterns of TCR occurrence, a later analysis re-analyzed previously published TCR beta repertoires from 600 to 750 donors and added high-resolution HLA genotyping. The T cell repertoires of under 700 subjects were profiled by immunosequencing and related to cytomegalovirus serostatus. A separate validation cohort of about 110 different subjects was used in addition to the approximately 700-subject first cohort. Because of strong linkage in the cohort, four or five DR-DQ haplotypes were treated as single units for association and clustering. Alongside the repertoire data, information on donor age, sex, ethnicity and CMV serostatus was compiled. The study aimed to test whether signatures of past pathogen exposure could be identified by cataloging public T cell receptors. Typing coverage differed by locus: A, B, C, DRB1 and DQB1 were typed in roughly 629-630 donors, DQA1 in about 500, DPA1 in some 610, and DPB1 in just under 480. Of the 300 to 500 genotyped donors, approximately 81% were placed in the genetic ancestry cluster associated with self-reported Caucasian donors. Both class I and class II loci were covered by HLA typing, at four-digit resolution. All discovery cohort repertoires had been generated using a single sequencing platform. Across approximately 400 genotyped donors of the cohort, an average of about 240,000 unique TCR beta nucleotide sequences per donor were sequenced, and around 19% of those sequences were non-productive. To decide whether each TCR beta V gene segment behaved as functional or pseudogenic, an earlier analysis of some 540 of the donors relied on high-throughput TCR beta sequencing.

Reading from cysteine to phenylalanine, the CDR3 counts 15 amino acids. Here the CDR3 DNA is all that survives: 45 bases in frame from base 1. The germline ends are 14 bases apart after V is trimmed by 5 bases and J by 0 bases. CDR1 and CDR2 are drawn from the germline V gene: MNHNS, SASEGT. What the authors observed across the whole study: In a later genetic analysis, a missense DCLRE1C variant was associated with V-gene and J-gene trimming of TCR beta chains, and the association was replicated in an independent cohort. The sequencing pipeline was judged likely to have produced a cluster of highly shared sequence variants as a technical artifact. Cytomegalovirus status was reported to be diagnosed by the classifier with high specificity and sensitivity in both the original and validation cohorts. In vitro tests confirmed that three of the cytomegalovirus-associated TCR beta chains recognize cytomegalovirus antigens. Some IMGT-functional V segments, including TRBV6-2 and TRBV6-3, could not be told apart with the 87-base-pair reads, so those segments were excluded. Because HLA typing was unavailable for some donors at each locus, only the typed subset was used in association tests. For the cohort, immune exposure information was limited to CMV serostatus. When HLA alleles, especially DR and DQ, strongly co-occurred, TCR associations were difficult to assign to individual alleles. The cohort was sequenced for TCR beta chains only, and without alpha or paired-chain data the features that could be detected were limited. It was suggested by the authors that the approach could potentially be generalized to other disease states and immunological phenotypes. The study listed around 160 TCR beta chains as associated with cytomegalovirus. Sequencing depth was assumed to be roughly uniform across donors in the presence/absence analyses, though that assumption may not hold. Linkage disequilibrium might explain the correlated functional status among segregating V segments, but an unknown experimental factor could not be excluded. Compared with equally common non-associated chains, HLA-associated TCR beta chains in a later analysis were more clonally expanded and had lower generation probabilities. Compared with the roughly 720-donor mean, donors in an Asian-associated ancestry cluster had fewer N-insertions in productive TCRs, according to a later genetic analysis. While some public TCRs were present in many individuals, most TCR sequences turned up only very rarely across donors. A further reported finding was that TCR beta sequences accurately predicted the HLA-A and HLA-B alleles for most subjects in the first cohort. In a later analysis, TCR association rates were found to vary across HLA loci, with the most associated TCRs seen for DRB1 alleles and the fewest for HLA-C alleles. In an earlier analysis of under 600 of the donors, most TCR beta V segments were observed in productive rearrangements about 90% or about 30% of the time, broadly matching IMGT annotations. Specific HLA alleles were associated with more than 15,000 TCR beta sequences at a false discovery rate of 0.05 in a later analysis. Several of the top co-occurrence clusters appeared to be linked to parvovirus B19, influenza, CMV and Epstein-Barr virus, according to a later analysis. Because counts were too low, about 15 rarely observed V segments, including chromosome 9 orphons, were left out of the earlier analysis of 587 of the donors. A later analysis found that most CMV-associated TCR beta chains appeared HLA-restricted, with HLA associations seemingly driven largely by CMV exposure.

The sequence was obtained from a man aged 25-45 years in good health and CMV-seropositive. The specimen was PBMCs. The chain was built from TRBV6-1 and TRBJ2-7; the D segment could be TRBD1, given 6 matching bases. CDR3 loop: CASSTNIGGSYEQYF. The bases are TGTGCCAGCAGTACCAATATAGGGGGCTCCTACGAGCAGTACTTC.